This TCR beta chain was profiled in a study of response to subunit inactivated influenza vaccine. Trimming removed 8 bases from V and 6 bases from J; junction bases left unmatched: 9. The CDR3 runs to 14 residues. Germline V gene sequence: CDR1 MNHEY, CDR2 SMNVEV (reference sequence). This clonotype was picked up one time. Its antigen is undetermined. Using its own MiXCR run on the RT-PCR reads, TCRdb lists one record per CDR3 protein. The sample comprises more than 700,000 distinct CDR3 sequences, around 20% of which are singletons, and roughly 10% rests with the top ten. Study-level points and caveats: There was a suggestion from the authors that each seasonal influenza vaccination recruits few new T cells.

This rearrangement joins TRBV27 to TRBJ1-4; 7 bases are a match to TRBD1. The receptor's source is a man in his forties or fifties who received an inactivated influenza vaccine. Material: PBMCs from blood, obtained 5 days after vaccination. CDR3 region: CASSQTGRYEKLFF. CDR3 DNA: TGTGCCAGCTCCCAGACAGGGCGGTATGAAAAACTGTTTTTT.